These T cell receptor beta chains were read from a single sample in a study of cytomegalovirus exposure and HLA in healthy donors. Clones were read by immunoSEQ multiplex PCR, and TCRdb kept only the in-frame ones, dropping some. The sample has about 73,000 clones, roughly 80% seen once. Specimen: PBMCs. Receptors were obtained from a male donor in good health and CMV-seronegative. The CDR3 runs from the conserved cysteine through the conserved F or W. The order of the fields is CDR3 DNA, CDR3 protein, V gene, clone size, D gene, J gene. The D gene is left open where the match is weak. Not all rows give a size; the values are once, few, many and, for expanded clones, a class.

cdr3_nt: TGTGCCAGCAGTTTTGGGGCCGGAGGCTACACCTTC
cdr3_aa: CASSFGAGGYTF
v_call: TRBV28
clone_size: -
d_call: -
j_call: TRBJ1-2

cdr3_nt: TGCGCCAGCAGTGGGGGGGCGGGAGGGCCCTCAGAGACCCAGTACTTC
cdr3_aa: CASSGGAGGPSETQYF
v_call: TRBV10-2
clone_size: -
d_call: TRBD2
j_call: TRBJ2-5

cdr3_nt: TGTGCCAGCAGCTCCGGGACAACTAGTCCCCAGCATTTT
cdr3_aa: CASSSGTTSPQHF
v_call: TRBV7-8
clone_size: once
d_call: -
j_call: TRBJ1-5

cdr3_nt: TGTGCCAGCAGTGGCCAGAGTCGAGCGGGAGACGAGCAGTACTTC
cdr3_aa: CASSGQSRAGDEQYF
v_call: TRBV6-5
clone_size: -
d_call: TRBD2
j_call: TRBJ2-7

cdr3_nt: TGTGCCAGCAGCCTAGAGGCCGGGGGGTTTTCGCAATACGAGCAGTACTTC
cdr3_aa: CASSLEAGGFSQYEQYF
v_call: TRBV9
clone_size: -
d_call: TRBD2
j_call: TRBJ2-7

cdr3_nt: TGTGCCAGCAGTACTGAGCGGTCCTACGAGCAGTACTTC
cdr3_aa: CASSTERSYEQYF
v_call: TRBV11-2
clone_size: -
d_call: -
j_call: TRBJ2-7

cdr3_nt: TGTGCCAGCAGGAAGGGACAGAGCACAGATACGCAGTATTTT
cdr3_aa: CASRKGQSTDTQYF
v_call: TRBV2
clone_size: -
d_call: TRBD1
j_call: TRBJ2-3

cdr3_nt: TGTGCCAGCACCCCAACAGGGTTACATGGCTACACCTTC
cdr3_aa: CASTPTGLHGYTF
v_call: TRBV7-9
clone_size: few
d_call: -
j_call: TRBJ1-2

cdr3_nt: TGCGCCAGCAGCTTGGAACCGGACAGGCTAGCCTACGAGCAGTACTTC
cdr3_aa: CASSLEPDRLAYEQYF
v_call: TRBV5-1
clone_size: -
d_call: TRBD1
j_call: TRBJ2-7

cdr3_nt: TGTGCCAGCAGTGACAGGGTGGGTGGGTACACTGAAGCTTTCTTT
cdr3_aa: CASSDRVGGYTEAFF
v_call: TRBV6-6
clone_size: few
d_call: TRBD1
j_call: TRBJ1-1

cdr3_nt: TGCGCCAGCAGCGCGACTAGCGGGAGAATTTACGGGAATGAGCAGTTCTTC
cdr3_aa: CASSATSGRIYGNEQFF
v_call: TRBV5-1
clone_size: few
d_call: TRBD2
j_call: TRBJ2-1

cdr3_nt: TGTGCCAGCGGTGGGGACTCGGGCGAGCAGTACTTC
cdr3_aa: CASGGDSGEQYF
v_call: TRBV6-5
clone_size: -
d_call: -
j_call: TRBJ2-7

cdr3_nt: TGTGCCAGCAGTAGAGCCACGAACACCGGGGAGCTGTTTTTT
cdr3_aa: CASSRATNTGELFF
v_call: TRBV6-5
clone_size: few
d_call: -
j_call: TRBJ2-2

cdr3_nt: TGTGCCAGCAGTACCGGGACAGCTGCCGAGCAGTACTTC
cdr3_aa: CASSTGTAAEQYF
v_call: TRBV5-4
clone_size: -
d_call: TRBD1
j_call: TRBJ2-7

cdr3_nt: TGCGCCAGCAGCTTTAATTCCGGAGGGCCTTACGAGCAGTACTTC
cdr3_aa: CASSFNSGGPYEQYF
v_call: TRBV5-1
clone_size: -
d_call: -
j_call: TRBJ2-7

cdr3_nt: TGTGCCAGCCACGGCTCGGGGATTGAAAAACTGTTTTTT
cdr3_aa: CASHGSGIEKLFF
v_call: TRBV18
clone_size: -
d_call: -
j_call: TRBJ1-4

cdr3_nt: TGCGCCAGCAGCTTGGCCCTAACTAGCGAGCTCTTGTATGAGCAGTTCTTC
cdr3_aa: CASSLALTSELLYEQFF
v_call: TRBV5-1
clone_size: -
d_call: TRBD2
j_call: TRBJ2-1

cdr3_nt: TGCAGCTATGTCCGGGGGGGTAATGGCGAGCAGTACTTC
cdr3_aa: CSYVRGGNGEQYF
v_call: TRBV29-1
clone_size: -
d_call: TRBD2
j_call: TRBJ2-7

cdr3_nt: TGTGCCAGCAGCTTTATCACGGGACTAGCGGGAGGGAGCTCCTACGAGCAGTACTTC
cdr3_aa: CASSFITGLAGGSSYEQYF
v_call: TRBV7-8
clone_size: -
d_call: TRBD2
j_call: TRBJ2-7

cdr3_nt: TGTGCCAGCAGCTTTAAAGGGAGGGACACTGAAGCTTTCTTT
cdr3_aa: CASSFKGRDTEAFF
v_call: TRBV7-9
clone_size: -
d_call: -
j_call: TRBJ1-1

cdr3_nt: TGCGCCAGCAGCTTGGGGCAGGAGGGAATAAATGAAAAACTGTTTTTT
cdr3_aa: CASSLGQEGINEKLFF
v_call: TRBV5-1
clone_size: -
d_call: -
j_call: TRBJ1-4

cdr3_nt: TGTGCCAGCAGCCAGGGCCCGGGTCAAGACTTC
cdr3_aa: CASSQGPGQDF
v_call: TRBV11-2
clone_size: -
d_call: -
j_call: TRBJ2-7

cdr3_nt: TGTGCCAGCAGCTTGGGTGGGGGGGGGAGGCAGCCCCAGCATTTT
cdr3_aa: CASSLGGGGRQPQHF
v_call: TRBV7-9
clone_size: -
d_call: -
j_call: TRBJ1-5

cdr3_nt: TGTGCCAGCAGTTATAGCGGGGGCATAGGCTACACCTTC
cdr3_aa: CASSYSGGIGYTF
v_call: TRBV6-5
clone_size: once
d_call: -
j_call: TRBJ1-2

cdr3_nt: TGCGCCAGCAGCCAAGATTTCCCGGACACGCGGTTGCAGTTCTTC
cdr3_aa: CASSQDFPDTRLQFF
v_call: TRBV4-3
clone_size: -
d_call: -
j_call: TRBJ2-1

cdr3_nt: TGTGCCAGCACCGAAGGACAATTTTACGAGCAGTACTTC
cdr3_aa: CASTEGQFYEQYF
v_call: TRBV2
clone_size: -
d_call: -
j_call: TRBJ2-7

cdr3_nt: TGTGCCAGCAGCTTAGCTGGGACAGCCAGGGGAACAGATACGCAGTATTTT
cdr3_aa: CASSLAGTARGTDTQYF
v_call: TRBV7-9
clone_size: -
d_call: TRBD1
j_call: TRBJ2-3

cdr3_nt: TGTGCCAGCAGCTCGGGACAGGGGAGCTACGAGCAGTACTTC
cdr3_aa: CASSSGQGSYEQYF
v_call: TRBV5-4
clone_size: -
d_call: TRBD1
j_call: TRBJ2-7

cdr3_nt: TGTGCCAGCAGTGAAGGGGACAGCTCCTACGAGCAGTACTTC
cdr3_aa: CASSEGDSSYEQYF
v_call: TRBV6-1
clone_size: -
d_call: TRBD1
j_call: TRBJ2-7

cdr3_nt: TGTGCCAGCAGTGGGGGCGGGGGGGCCAACAATGAGCAGTTCTTC
cdr3_aa: CASSGGGGANNEQFF
v_call: TRBV2
clone_size: -
d_call: TRBD2
j_call: TRBJ2-1

cdr3_nt: TGTGCCAGTACCAGATATCCGGGATTAAGGGACAATGAGCAGTTCTTC
cdr3_aa: CASTRYPGLRDNEQFF
v_call: TRBV19
clone_size: -
d_call: -
j_call: TRBJ2-1

cdr3_nt: TGTGCCAGCAGTGAAAGTCGGAGGGGTAATCAGCCCCAGCATTTT
cdr3_aa: CASSESRRGNQPQHF
v_call: TRBV2
clone_size: -
d_call: -
j_call: TRBJ1-5

cdr3_nt: TGTGCCAGCAGCCAGACTGCCTACAATGAGCAGTTCTTC
cdr3_aa: CASSQTAYNEQFF
v_call: TRBV14
clone_size: -
d_call: -
j_call: TRBJ2-1

cdr3_nt: TGCAGCGTTGGTACAGGGGGATATTACGAGCAGTACTTC
cdr3_aa: CSVGTGGYYEQYF
v_call: TRBV29-1
clone_size: -
d_call: TRBD1
j_call: TRBJ2-7

cdr3_nt: TGTGCCAGCAGCCAGACAGACGAGAAGTACTTC
cdr3_aa: CASSQTDEKYF
v_call: TRBV11-2
clone_size: -
d_call: -
j_call: TRBJ2-7

cdr3_nt: TGTGCCATCAGTGAACCGGGCGGGGGGGGATCAGATACGCAGTATTTT
cdr3_aa: CAISEPGGGGSDTQYF
v_call: TRBV10-3
clone_size: once
d_call: TRBD2
j_call: TRBJ2-3

cdr3_nt: TGTGCCAGCAGCCAAGATCCTAGCGGGGGGGAAGAGACCCAGTACTTC
cdr3_aa: CASSQDPSGGEETQYF
v_call: TRBV4-2
clone_size: -
d_call: TRBD2
j_call: TRBJ2-5

cdr3_nt: TGCAGCGTTGAAGACTACGACAGGGCCGGAGGCTCTGGAAACACCATATATTTT
cdr3_aa: CSVEDYDRAGGSGNTIYF
v_call: TRBV29-1
clone_size: -
d_call: TRBD1
j_call: TRBJ1-3

cdr3_nt: TGTGCCAGCAGCTACACAGCTCAGCCCCAGCATTTT
cdr3_aa: CASSYTAQPQHF
v_call: TRBV2
clone_size: -
d_call: -
j_call: TRBJ1-5

cdr3_nt: TGCGCCAGCAGCTTCGAGGGCAGCATAGAGGAAGCTTTCTTT
cdr3_aa: CASSFEGSIEEAFF
v_call: TRBV5-1
clone_size: -
d_call: -
j_call: TRBJ1-1

cdr3_nt: TGTGCCAGTAGCTGGGGGGGGAACACAGATACGCAGTATTTT
cdr3_aa: CASSWGGNTDTQYF
v_call: TRBV19
clone_size: once
d_call: TRBD2
j_call: TRBJ2-3

cdr3_nt: TGTGCCAGCAGTCGGACAGGGGGCTTGGAAAAACTGTTTTTT
cdr3_aa: CASSRTGGLEKLFF
v_call: TRBV27
clone_size: -
d_call: TRBD1
j_call: TRBJ1-4

cdr3_nt: TGTGCCAGCAGTTACTGGTGGACACCAGATACGCAGTATTTT
cdr3_aa: CASSYWWTPDTQYF
v_call: TRBV6-5
clone_size: -
d_call: -
j_call: TRBJ2-3

cdr3_nt: TGTGCCAGCAGCTTGGGGGGTAGCGTATTCACAGATACGCAGTATTTT
cdr3_aa: CASSLGGSVFTDTQYF
v_call: TRBV5-4
clone_size: few
d_call: -
j_call: TRBJ2-3

cdr3_nt: TGCAGTGCTCACAGGAGTGAGACCCAGTACTTC
cdr3_aa: CSAHRSETQYF
v_call: TRBV20-1
clone_size: few
d_call: -
j_call: TRBJ2-5